Reported below is one TCR beta chain. Its antigen remains unidentified. It has no much larger one-base neighbor in the sample; base qualities were not kept. Reading from cysteine to phenylalanine, the CDR3 counts 14 amino acids. Kept here is only the CDR3 DNA, which spans 42 bases and is read in frame from base 1. Sequences ENHRY (CDR1) and SYGVKD (CDR2) are obtained from the germline V gene. Trimming costs V 3 bases and J 6 bases, and their ends lie 14 bases apart. This sample was taken from a study of shared clonotypes between healthy human individuals (dated by TCRdb to 2018 to 2020). Study-wide context: Three men and two women, aged 18 to 49 years, made up the cohort. Per donor, three plates each were used for CD4 naive and CD4 memory, two for CD8 naive, and one for CD8 memory. Blood TCR repertoires of five healthy adults were deeply sequenced to estimate repertoire size and the extent of clonotype sharing between individuals. To increase sequencing depth and limit assay-specific biases, TCR repertoire library preparation and sequencing were carried out by different laboratories using diverse techniques. Each donor's leukapheresis produced roughly between about 0.8 and 10 billion PBMCs.

Using the deep immunoSEQ assay, multiplex PCR amplified TCR CDR3 regions from genomic DNA. Extracted genomic DNA from each cell subset was distributed evenly across all wells of several immunoSEQ 96-well plates, and each plate was treated as a replicate. For sorted subsets, 200 to 250 ng of genomic DNA, equivalent to 30,000 or so T cell genomes, went into each replicate PCR. Purified libraries were measured with a Qubit 3.0 fluorometer, size-checked on a Bioanalyzer 2100, and measured again with the KAPA Library Quantification kit. Every immunoSEQ 96-well plate was sequenced on a dedicated single-read 150-cycle Illumina NextSeq 550 flow cell. The authors' pipeline ran thus. Because the immunoSEQ output held only junctional sequences and lacked quality scores, the filtering could not match the filtering applied to full-length reads. To assign V/J genes and CDR3, sequences were annotated against IMGT germline references using PyIR, a Python wrapper for IgBLAST v1.9. Any read was removed if the V/J assignment was weak (E-value above 1e-6), the CDR3 was missing, or the read contained stop codons, out-of-frame junctions, or ambiguous translated residues. V3J clonotypes were defined by identical inferred V gene, J gene, and CDR3 amino acid sequence. To compute the percentage overlap between repertoires, the number of shared unique clonotypes was divided by the size of the smaller repertoire. RTK rarefaction, the Chao1 estimator, and Recon v2.1 estimates of unobserved clonotypes were used to assess repertoire richness. Generation probabilities were computed with OLGA for all TCRbeta clonotypes obtained by the gDNA method from four donors. TCRdb limited this immuneACCESS table to in-frame rearrangements with V and J called. A share of clones is missing; checked studies link under half to unresolved V genes, and the rest is unexplained. V, J and clone size reflect that table, while D and trimming were determined from the DNA. This sample comprises about 2 million clones, 85% to 95% of them detected only once. Together, the top ten hold more than 0.1% of the sample.

The donors were healthy, HIV-negative adults with no recently reported acute infections or vaccinations. Only Caucasian adults living in Nashville, Tennessee, USA were represented among the donors. CD4+ T cells were enriched through magnetic negative selection, after which naive cells were positively selected on CD45RA and the remaining negative fraction served as the memory subset. After blood collection by leukapheresis, PBMCs were isolated using Ficoll-Histopaque density gradient centrifugation and then cryopreserved in the vapor phase of liquid nitrogen. Purity and quantity of every magnetically sorted T cell population were checked by analytical flow cytometry. Each sorted fraction had its genomic DNA isolated and then quantified by UV absorbance on a Nanodrop 2000c. Points the paper makes about the study in general: When a few donors were compared, the shared fraction of clonotypes was around 5% for naive CD4, over 3% for naive CD8, about 2.5% for memory CD4, and about 0.36% for memory CD8. Sampling was restricted to blood, and TCR repertoires in tissue are likely to differ from TCR repertoires in blood. Larger estimated clonotype richness was generally found for naive subsets than for memory subsets. Incomplete sequencing was indicated by rarefaction of sorted-subset datasets, despite the large sequencing depth. The genetic and exposure-history diversity represented was limited by the small number of donors. Compared with non-shared clonotypes, the clonotypes found in all four sorted-subset donors had higher generation probabilities. Based on pairwise subsampling, the degree of clonotype sharing among donors was expected to be affected by sequencing depth.

This sequence uses TRBV10-3 and TRBJ1-2; the D segment cannot be called with confidence. The clonotype originates from a man between 18 and 29 years old in good health. The sequencing sample was made of naive CD4+ T cells sorted from blood. What this sample's cell subset or site label stands for: CD45RA+ positively selected. CDR3 loop: CAISEARGTDGYTF. The DNA is TGTGCCATCAGTGAAGCTCGGGGTACGGATGGCTACACCTTC.